Presented here are 18 T cell receptor beta chains from one specimen sequenced in a study of glioma-infiltrating T cells (dated by TCRdb to 2016 to 2017). The run used an Illumina MiSeq. TCR alpha and beta CDR3 regions were amplified with the iRepertoire nested amplicon-rescue multiplex PCR (arm-PCR) platform from RNA. TCRdb passed the public sequencing reads through fastp at Q25 and MiXCR, retaining productive beta sequences. Rows with a matching CDR3 protein are joined into one entry that keeps the most common DNA and genes. Here the sample has fewer than 200,000 distinct CDR3 sequences; roughly 45% occur a single time. The top ten constitute roughly 5.2% of the sample. Sequencing was performed on glioma tissue, nonneoplastic brain tissue, or PBMCs (not recorded which). These receptor sequences come from a human donor with low-grade glioma or glioblastoma, undergoing nonglioma brain surgery, or in good health (not recorded which).

On this clonotype: This may stem from a read error, because a much larger clone lies one nucleotide away. The V call is TRBV3-1, the J call TRBJ2-7; D uncertain. Trimming left V 10 bases short and J 6 bases short, with 13 bases between. The CDR3 consists of 11 residues. Germline V gene data show CDR1 as LGHDT and CDR2 as YNNKEL (reference sequence). The CDR3 region is CANQVGCEQYF. The CDR3 DNA follows: TGTGCCAACCAGGTGGGGTGCGAGCAGTACTTC.

J is TRBJ2-7 and V is TRBV7-2; D gene unclear. Trimming removed 2 bases at V and 2 bases at J, with 10 bases between. This CDR3 has 14 residues. Germline V gene sequence: CDR1 SGHTA, CDR2 FQGNSA. CDR3 sequence: CASSLLWSPYEQYF. The CDR3, as DNA: TGTGCCAGCAGCTTACTCTGGAGCCCCTACGAGCAGTACTTC.

The J gene is TRBJ2-5, the V gene TRBV12-3 or TRBV12-4; D may match TRBD1 or TRBD2 (5 bases each). There are 13 residues in the CDR3. With 3 bases removed from V and 7 bases from J, the gap between germline ends came to 12 bases. Here the CDR3 reads CASSLPGTGTQYF. As DNA, the CDR3 is TGTGCCAGCAGTTTGCCCGGGACGGGGACCCAGTACTTC.

To note about this clonotype: This may stem from a read error, because a much larger clone lies one nucleotide away. The chain couples TRBV7-2 to TRBJ2-3, with 9 bases fitting TRBD2. CDR1 is SGHTA and CDR2 is FQGNSA in the germline V gene. The length of the CDR3 is 14 residues. CDR3 DNA sequence: TGTGCCAGCAGCGTAGCGGGAGCCACAGATACGCAGTATTTT. It specifies CASSVAGATDTQYF.

This clonotype showed up just a few times. The J gene is TRBJ1-5, the V gene TRBV7-9, with D uncertain. The V end lost 5 bases, the J end lost 3 bases, and 11 bases lay between the germline ends. The V gene's germline CDR1 is SEHNR and CDR2 FQNEAQ (reference sequence). The CDR3 covers 14 residues. The CDR3 DNA follows: TGTGCCAGCAGCGTTGGTGGGAACAATCAGCCCCAGCATTTT. Protein sequence: CASSVGGNNQPQHF. The complete variable domain, with remaining parts taken from reference TRBV7-9 and TRBJ1-5, reads DTGVSQNPRHKITKRGQNVTFRCDPISEHNRLYWYRQTLGQGPEFLTYFQNEAQLEKSRLLSDRFSAERPKGSFSTLEIQRTEQGDSAMYLCASSVGGNNQPQHFGDGTRLSIL.

This clonotype was counted at least ten times. J is TRBJ2-1 and V is TRBV20-1, with D perhaps TRBD1 (6 bases). The germline CDR1 and CDR2 sequences are DFQATT and SNEGSKA (reference sequence). With 5 bases removed from V and 6 bases from J, the gap between germline ends came to 20 bases. The CDR3 sequence is 15 residues long. CDR3 DNA sequence: TGCAGTGCTTCAAAGGGGTTAACAGGGTCCAATGAGCAGTTCTTC. Translating it yields CSASKGLTGSNEQFF.

The chain recombines TRBV7-2 with TRBJ2-1; 9 bases agree with TRBD1. The germline CDR1 and CDR2 sequences are SGHTA and FQGNSA. V lost 7 bases, J lost 7 bases, and 11 bases stayed unmatched. The CDR3 runs to 15 residues. The CDR3 region has the DNA TGTGCCAGCATCACTACCGGGACAGGGAGGAATGAGCAGTTCTTC. Residues: CASITTGTGRNEQFF.

This clonotype was seen many times. This rearrangement joins TRBV6-1 to TRBJ2-7, with 14 bases matching TRBD2. CDR3 length: 18 amino acids. V shed 0 bases and J 0 bases; nucleotides not matched to a gene: 4. Germline CDR1 reads MNHNS; CDR2 reads SASEGT. The chain's CDR3 is CASSEAGTSGSVSYEQYF. The CDR3, as DNA: TGTGCCAGCAGTGAAGCTGGGACTAGCGGGAGCGTCTCCTACGAGCAGTACTTC.

A note on this clonotype: A much more abundant neighbour one base away suggests this may be a read error. The V and J genes are TRBV7-2 and TRBJ2-1, with 11 bases fitting TRBD2. CDR3 length: 15 amino acids. Germline assignment: CDR1 SGHTA and CDR2 FQGNSA. The CDR3 here is CASSLSGLADNDQFF. Written as DNA, the CDR3 is TGTGCCAGCAGCTTATCGGGACTAGCGGACAATGATCAGTTCTTC.

Concerning this clonotype: At one boundary the junction diverges from the germline segment, which might be a read error. The CDR3 region has the DNA TGCGCCAGCAGCCATCCTAGCGGGACAGAGACCGAGTACTTC. This codes for CASSHPSGTETEYF. V usage is TRBV4-1 and J usage is TRBJ2-5, with 9 bases matching TRBD2. Germline V gene data show CDR1 as MGHRA and CDR2 as YSYEKL. The CDR3 loop spans 14 amino acids.

This rearrangement joins TRBV29-1 to TRBJ2-1; 8 bases are shared with TRBD2. J gave up 6 bases and V 7 bases, and 11 bases lay outside the gene matches. From germline, CDR1 is SQVTM and CDR2 ANQGSEA. CDR3 length: 14 amino acids. The CDR3 DNA reads TGCAGCGCCTCCGGGACTAGGGGCTCCAATGAGCAGTTCTTC. Its translation: CSASGTRGSNEQFF.

In this sample, this clonotype turned up many times. The chain employs TRBV28 and TRBJ2-7, with TRBD1 identical over 9 bases. Germline V gene lookup returns CDR1 MDHEN and CDR2 SYDVKM. This CDR3 has 14 residues. J was trimmed by 2 bases and V by 7 bases; bases with no gene match: 6. CDR3 sequence: CASILRDRAYEQYF. In nucleotides, the CDR3 is TGTGCCAGCATCCTCCGGGACAGGGCCTACGAGCAGTACTTC.

The rearrangement links TRBV6-2 or TRBV6-3 to TRBJ1-1, with 9 bases aligning to TRBD1. The germline CDR1 and CDR2 sequences are MNHEY and SVGEGT. The CDR3 extends over 14 amino acids. J was trimmed by 5 bases and V by 5 bases; bases with no gene match: 6. In DNA form, the CDR3 reads TGTGCCAGCAGTGTACAGGGGGCGAGTACTGAAGCTTTCTTT. Translation gives CASSVQGASTEAFF.

About this clonotype itself: Its ends do not fully match the called genes, so a read error is possible. The chain carries TRBV28 and TRBJ1-3; tentative D call: TRBD1 (5 bases). Germline-derived CDR1 and CDR2 are MDHEN and SYDVKM. The CDR3 spans 11 residues. CDR3 residues: CASISGNTVYF. The CDR3, as DNA: TGTGCCAGCATTTCAGGGAACACCGTATATTTT.

CDR3 sequence (DNA): TGTGCCAGCAGTTCCCAAGGGGCCTTCCAAGAGACCCAGTACTTC. It codes for CASSSQGAFQETQYF. This chain links TRBV7-9 with TRBJ2-5, with D perhaps matching TRBD1 (5 bases). CDR1 is SEHNR, CDR2 FQNEAQ, per germline (reference sequence). V lost 6 bases to trimming and J lost 1 base, with 15 bases between them. This CDR3 comprises 15 residues.

About this clonotype itself: Relative to the germline gene, one junction end is altered; a read error may explain this. This chain connects TRBV6-2 or TRBV6-3 to TRBJ2-3; tentatively, D is TRBD2 (5 bases). CDR1 and CDR2 from the germline V gene are MNHEY and SVGEGT. The CDR3 is 13 residues long. CDR3 DNA: TGTGCCAGCAGTGCCAACCTGAGGGATACGAAGTATTTT. Residues: CASSANLRDTKYF.

V gene TRBV2 combines with J gene TRBJ2-7; D may be TRBD1 or TRBD2 (5 bases each). Germline CDR1 SNHLY, CDR2 FYNNEI. The length of the CDR3 is 13 residues. V dropped 6 bases and J dropped 3 bases, with 12 bases sitting between them. The CDR3 spells CASRGVLNYEQYF. DNA of the CDR3: TGTGCCAGCAGGGGGGTACTGAACTACGAGCAGTACTTC.

Ten or more counts support this clonotype. This chain joins TRBV20-1 and TRBJ2-3; possibly TRBD2 for D (6 bases). CDR3 length equals 15 residues. V lost 3 bases and J lost 2, with 15 bases in between. Per the germline V gene, CDR1 is DFQATT and CDR2 is SNEGSKA (reference sequence). The CDR3 protein is CSASVPGLHTDTQYF. The CDR3 DNA follows: TGCAGTGCTAGCGTTCCGGGACTCCACACAGATACGCAGTATTTT.